Here is one T cell receptor beta chain with its context. V was cut by 0 bases and J by 2 bases, with 8 bases left in between. The CDR3 is 15 residues long. Germline loops: CDR1 SGHTA, CDR2 FQGTGA. The source of the sample is a study of blood T cell repertoires in COVID-19. The wider study: The United States, Italy and Spain provided the acute and convalescent COVID-19 samples. PBMCs, B-cell-depleted T cells, or T cells were the source of the cDNA or gDNA that made up the material.

Authors' data handling: It was from reference gene primer amplification that nucleated cell counts were estimated. Method: immunoSEQ multiplex PCR; TCRdb's copy keeps in-frame clones and lacks some. For V, J and clone size, that table is used; D and trimming come from the DNA. The sample has over 20,000 clones, about 86% seen once. The sequence came from an older man with acute or convalescent COVID-19. The V and J genes are TRBV7-3 and TRBJ2-1; a possible D gene is TRBD2 (5 bases). The source material was peripheral blood. This CDR3 reads CASSLTGSAYNEQFF. CDR3 sequence (DNA): TGTGCCAGCAGCTTAACAGGGAGTGCCTACAATGAGCAGTTCTTC.